This is a list of T cell receptor beta chains from one sample in a study of a mutant IDH1 vaccine in newly diagnosed glioma. These receptors have no known antigen. The assay was immunoSEQ multiplex PCR, and TCRdb's table has in-frame clones only and misses some. The sample has roughly 25,000 clones, around four fifths seen once. The material was PBMCs, obtained from a glioma patient whose treatment included an IDH1 peptide vaccine. These receptors came from a man aged 25-45 years with glioma. The CDR3 runs from the conserved cysteine through the conserved F or W. The D gene is left open where the match is weak. Clone sizes are given selectively: once, few, many, or a class where the clone is expanded.

J,size,D,length,V,DNA,CDR3
TRBJ2-3,-,-,18,TRBV7-9,TGTGCCAGCAGCCCATCCCCGGGGGCGGGCCCTAGCACAGATACGCAGTATTTT,CASSPSPGAGPSTDTQYF
TRBJ2-5,-,-,16,TRBV18,TGTGCCAGCTCACCCCTCGGGGAAGGGTTGGAGGAGACCCAGTACTTC,CASSPLGEGLEETQYF
TRBJ2-7,-,-,14,TRBV9,TGTGCCAGCAGCGTCGAGGCGGCTCCCTACGAGCAGTACTTC,CASSVEAAPYEQYF
TRBJ2-7,-,TRBD1,15,TRBV9,TGTGCCAGCAGCGTCGGGACAGGGGGCTTCTACGAGCAGTACTTC,CASSVGTGGFYEQYF
TRBJ1-4,-,-,15,TRBV6-1,TGTGCCAGCAGTGAGACGTCCGGACAAAATGAAAAACTGTTTTTT,CASSETSGQNEKLFF
TRBJ2-7,-,-,14,TRBV9,TGTGCCAGCAGCCCAGGGGTGGGGGAACGCGAGCAGTACTTC,CASSPGVGEREQYF
TRBJ1-1,few,TRBD1,13,TRBV30,TGTGCCTGGACGCCGGACAGGGACACTGAAGCTTTCTTT,CAWTPDRDTEAFF
TRBJ1-2,-,-,13,TRBV7-9,TGTGCCAGCAGCGCTACAGAAAACTATGGCTACACCTTC,CASSATENYGYTF
TRBJ1-3,-,-,15,TRBV25-1,TGTGCCAGCAGTGAAAACGCTATCACTGGAAACACCATATATTTT,CASSENAITGNTIYF
TRBJ1-5,-,TRBD1,15,TRBV6-1,TGTGCCAGCAGTGATGGGGACAGGGAAGTTCAGCCCCAGCATTTT,CASSDGDREVQPQHF
TRBJ1-4,-,TRBD1,15,TRBV29-1,TGCAGCGTCGCCGTGGCAGGGGGCGGGGGTGAAAAACTGTTTTTT,CSVAVAGGGGEKLFF
TRBJ2-2,-,-,12,TRBV2,TGTGCCAGCATCTTACAGACCGGGGAGCTGTTTTTT,CASILQTGELFF
TRBJ2-7,-,TRBD1,16,TRBV27,TGTGCCAGCAGCAAAGAGGGGGCCTTGAGCTCCTACGAGCAGTACTTC,CASSKEGALSSYEQYF
TRBJ2-7,once,-,15,TRBV6-5,TGTGCCAGCAGTTACTCGAGAGCGGGTAACTACGAGCAGTACTTC,CASSYSRAGNYEQYF
TRBJ1-5,-,-,14,TRBV6-4,TGTGCCAGGGGGCGCAGGGTCCGGCATCAGCCCCAGCATTTT,CARGRRVRHQPQHF
TRBJ1-2,-,-,15,TRBV5-1,TGCGCCAGCAGCTTGGAGGGGGGGACCTTGTATGGCTACACCTTC,CASSLEGGTLYGYTF
TRBJ1-1,-,-,13,TRBV28,TGTGCCAGCATTAGATCCTCATCTACTGAAGCTTTCTTT,CASIRSSSTEAFF
TRBJ2-7,once,-,12,TRBV27,TGTGCCAGCAGTTTTACGGGGTTCGAGCAGTACTTC,CASSFTGFEQYF
TRBJ1-1,-,-,17,TRBV19,TGTGCCAGTAGTCCTCTCGACCAGGGAAATAGGAACACTGAAGCTTTCTTT,CASSPLDQGNRNTEAFF
TRBJ2-5,-,-,13,TRBV7-2,TGTGCCAGCAGCTTAGTAGCGGAAGAGACCCAGTACTTC,CASSLVAEETQYF
TRBJ1-1,-,-,13,TRBV29-1,TGCAGCGTTGAAGAAGTGTCAGGGGCTGAAGCTTTCTTT,CSVEEVSGAEAFF
TRBJ2-2,-,TRBD1,16,TRBV27,TGTGCCAGCAGTTTATTGTGGGACAGGGACACCGGGGAGCTGTTTTTT,CASSLLWDRDTGELFF
TRBJ2-3,-,TRBD1,14,TRBV29-1,TGCAGCGTTGAGGAGACAGGGGGTTTAGATACGCAGTATTTT,CSVEETGGLDTQYF
TRBJ2-2,-,-,16,TRBV9,TGTGCCAGCAGCCTCCGCGTCCAGGAAAACACCGGGGAGCTGTTTTTT,CASSLRVQENTGELFF
TRBJ1-4,-,TRBD1,13,TRBV30,TGTGCCTCCCAGGGGGCCACTAATGAAAAACTGTTTTTT,CASQGATNEKLFF
TRBJ1-2,once,-,11,TRBV18,TGTGCCAGCTCACCCGACTATGGCTACACCTTC,CASSPDYGYTF
TRBJ2-1,-,-,15,TRBV28,TGTGCCAGCAGTATACCCCGCCGAACGGAGGGTGAGCAGTTCTTC,CASSIPRRTEGEQFF
TRBJ1-1,once,TRBD1,14,TRBV15,TGTGCCACCAGCTTCGACAGGGGGCTTACTGAAGCTTTCTTT,CATSFDRGLTEAFF
TRBJ2-7,once,TRBD2,16,TRBV5-1,TGCGCCAGCAGCATAGAAGGGACTAGCGGGAGGGTGCCGCAGTACTTC,CASSIEGTSGRVPQYF
TRBJ2-2,-,TRBD2,14,TRBV6-1,TGTGCCAGCTGGAGCGGGGCGAACACCGGGGAGCTGTTTTTT,CASWSGANTGELFF
TRBJ2-6,-,-,14,TRBV10-3,TGTGCCATCCAGGGGGGATCGGGGGCCAACGTCCTGACTTTC,CAIQGGSGANVLTF
TRBJ2-1,-,-,17,TRBV5-6,TGTGCCAGCAGCTTGGGGGGCCAAGGCGAATTTTACAATGAGCAGTTCTTC,CASSLGGQGEFYNEQFF
TRBJ1-1,once,-,16,TRBV9,TGTGCCAGCAGCGCGGGGACCGCGCCACCGAACACTGAAGCTTTCTTT,CASSAGTAPPNTEAFF
TRBJ2-5,-,-,13,TRBV19,TGTGCCAGTAGTCCAGGGGTGTTGGAGACCCAGTACTTC,CASSPGVLETQYF
TRBJ2-3,-,-,16,TRBV5-1,TGCGCCAGCAGCTTGGATGCAGGGGCGAGCACAGATACGCAGTATTTT,CASSLDAGASTDTQYF
TRBJ2-7,once,-,13,TRBV9,TGTGCCAGCAGCGTACGCCCCGGGGGAGAGCAGTACTTC,CASSVRPGGEQYF
TRBJ1-5,-,-,15,TRBV19,TGTGCCAGTAGTATGGGGTCTCGGGTGACCCAGCCCCAGCATTTT,CASSMGSRVTQPQHF
TRBJ1-1,few,-,11,TRBV30,TGTGCCTGGAGTCGCCGGGATGAAGCTTTCTTT,CAWSRRDEAFF
TRBJ2-5,-,TRBD2,17,TRBV5-4,TGTGCCAGCAGCCACGGGGGAGAGCGGGGGGCCCATGAGACCCAGTACTTC,CASSHGGERGAHETQYF
TRBJ1-1,-,TRBD1,16,TRBV27,TGTGCCAGCAGTCCCTCACAGGGGGCGGAGGACACTGAAGCTTTCTTT,CASSPSQGAEDTEAFF
TRBJ1-6,-,-,14,TRBV30,TGTGCCTGGAGCGAGGGGAGGGTCGGTTCACCCCTCCACTTT,CAWSEGRVGSPLHF
TRBJ1-2,-,-,17,TRBV6-4,TGTGCCAGCAGTGACTATAACGCTCGGGGGGGGCGCTATGGCTACACCTTC,CASSDYNARGGRYGYTF
TRBJ1-5,few,-,13,TRBV21-1,TGTGCCAGCATCCAAGGGGTAGGACAGCCCCAGCATTTT,CASIQGVGQPQHF
TRBJ2-5,once,-,16,TRBV2,TGTGCCAGCAGTGATCGGGGCAGGGGAGGGAGGGAGACCCAGTACTTC,CASSDRGRGGRETQYF
TRBJ1-5,-,TRBD1,17,TRBV4-1,TGCGCCAGCAGCCCGCGTAACGACAGGGGCTATGGGCAGCCCCAGCATTTT,CASSPRNDRGYGQPQHF
TRBJ2-7,-,-,14,TRBV19,TGTGCCAGTAGTATAGAGCACAGCTCCTACGAGCAGTACTTC,CASSIEHSSYEQYF
TRBJ1-4,-,-,13,TRBV30,TGTGCCTGGAATCGAGGCGGGAATGAAAAACTGTTTTTT,CAWNRGGNEKLFF
TRBJ2-5,once,-,17,TRBV10-3,TGTGCCATCAGTGAGTCGTGGGGTGTGGGGACGCAAGAGACCCAGTACTTC,CAISESWGVGTQETQYF
TRBJ2-1,-,-,12,TRBV6-6,TGTGCCAGCAGTTTGGACCGTAATGAGCAGTTCTTC,CASSLDRNEQFF
TRBJ2-7,-,TRBD1,15,TRBV5-1,TGCGCCAGCAGCTTGAACGGACAGGGGGCCGCCGAGCAGTACTTC,CASSLNGQGAAEQYF
TRBJ1-1,-,-,14,TRBV10-3,TGTGCCATCAGTGAGTCGGACGGGTACACTGAAGCTTTCTTT,CAISESDGYTEAFF
TRBJ2-7,-,TRBD2,16,TRBV7-6,TGTGCCAGCAGCGTGGGGACTAGCGGAAACAGCTACGAGCAGTACTTC,CASSVGTSGNSYEQYF
TRBJ2-7,-,TRBD1,14,TRBV5-6,TGTGCCAGCAGCGTCCTGGACAGGGCTTACGAGCAGTACTTC,CASSVLDRAYEQYF
TRBJ1-2,-,-,15,TRBV4-3,TGCGCCAGCAGCCAATTAAACAGGGAGGGGGATGGCTACACCTTC,CASSQLNREGDGYTF
TRBJ1-5,-,TRBD1,14,TRBV6-1,TGTGCCAGCAGTGAGGGACAGGGGTGGAGGCCCCAGCATTTT,CASSEGQGWRPQHF